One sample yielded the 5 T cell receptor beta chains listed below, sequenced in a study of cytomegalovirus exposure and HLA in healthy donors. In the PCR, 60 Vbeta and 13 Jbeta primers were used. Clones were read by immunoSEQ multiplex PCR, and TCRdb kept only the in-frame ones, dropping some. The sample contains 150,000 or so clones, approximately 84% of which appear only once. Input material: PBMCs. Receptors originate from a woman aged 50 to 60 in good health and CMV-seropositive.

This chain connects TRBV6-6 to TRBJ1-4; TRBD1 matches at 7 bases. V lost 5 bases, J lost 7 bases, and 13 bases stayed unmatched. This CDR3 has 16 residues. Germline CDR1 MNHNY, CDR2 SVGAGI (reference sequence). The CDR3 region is CASSRTLQGSGEKLFF. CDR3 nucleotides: TGTGCCAGCAGTCGAACCTTACAGGGGAGCGGTGAAAAACTGTTTTTT.

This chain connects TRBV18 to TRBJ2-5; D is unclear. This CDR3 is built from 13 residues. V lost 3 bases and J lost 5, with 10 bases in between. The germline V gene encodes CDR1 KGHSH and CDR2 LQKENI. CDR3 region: CASSPSEWETQYF. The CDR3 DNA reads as TGTGCCAGCTCACCTTCCGAGTGGGAGACCCAGTACTTC.

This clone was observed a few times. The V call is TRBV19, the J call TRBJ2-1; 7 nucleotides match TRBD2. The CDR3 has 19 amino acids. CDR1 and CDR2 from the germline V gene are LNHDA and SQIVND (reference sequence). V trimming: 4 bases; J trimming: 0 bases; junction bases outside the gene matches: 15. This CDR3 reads CASSSERGNGLSSYNEQFF. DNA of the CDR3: TGTGCCAGTAGTAGCGAGCGGGGAAACGGGTTAAGCTCCTACAATGAGCAGTTCTTC.

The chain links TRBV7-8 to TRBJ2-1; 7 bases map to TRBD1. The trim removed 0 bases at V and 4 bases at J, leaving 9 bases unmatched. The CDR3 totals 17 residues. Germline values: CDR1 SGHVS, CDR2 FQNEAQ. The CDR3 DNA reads TGTGCCAGCAGCTTAGCGGGGGACAGTTTGGGGTACAATGAGCAGTTCTTC. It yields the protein CASSLAGDSLGYNEQFF.

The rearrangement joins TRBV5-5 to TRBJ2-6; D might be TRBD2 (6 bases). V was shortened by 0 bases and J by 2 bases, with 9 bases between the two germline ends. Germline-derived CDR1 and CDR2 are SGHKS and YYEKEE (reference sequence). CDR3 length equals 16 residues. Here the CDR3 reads CASSLEEGTGANVLTF. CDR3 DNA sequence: TGTGCCAGCAGCTTGGAGGAGGGGACTGGGGCCAACGTCCTGACTTTC. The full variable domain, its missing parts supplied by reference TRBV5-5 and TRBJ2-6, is DAGVTQSPTHLIKTRGQQVTLRCSPISGHKSVSWYQQVLGQGPQFIFQYYEKEERGRGNFPDRFSARQFPNYSSELNVNALLLGDSALYLCASSLEEGTGANVLTFGAGSRLTVL.